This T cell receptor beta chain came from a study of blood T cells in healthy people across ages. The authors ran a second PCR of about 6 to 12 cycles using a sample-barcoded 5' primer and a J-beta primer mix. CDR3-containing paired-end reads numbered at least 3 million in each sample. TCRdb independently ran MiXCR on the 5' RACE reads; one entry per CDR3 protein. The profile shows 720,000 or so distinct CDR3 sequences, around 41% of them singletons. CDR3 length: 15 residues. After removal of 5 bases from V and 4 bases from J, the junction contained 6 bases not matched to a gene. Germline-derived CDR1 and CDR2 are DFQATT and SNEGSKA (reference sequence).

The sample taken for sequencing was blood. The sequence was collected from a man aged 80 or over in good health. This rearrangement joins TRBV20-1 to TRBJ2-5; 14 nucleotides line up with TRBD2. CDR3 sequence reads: CSARPGLAGGETQYF. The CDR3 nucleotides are TGCAGTGCTCGTCCCGGACTAGCGGGGGGAGAGACCCAGTACTTC.